One TCR beta chain is described in this entry. It lacks a known antigen. Base qualities are not recorded, but no much larger clone differs from it by a single base. The data belong to a study of blood T cell repertoires in COVID-19 (dated by TCRdb to the early 2020s). General notes on the study: The collaborator samples originated in the United States, Italy and Spain and spanned the acute and convalescent phases of COVID-19. The material from the prospective study consisted of cDNA or gDNA derived from T cells, B-cell-depleted T cells, or PBMCs. The dataset comprised deeply sampled blood TCRbeta repertoires from subjects exposed to, actively infected with, or recovered from COVID-19. A freely available public database, intended as a resource for researchers studying the immune response to SARS-CoV-2, is where the repertoires were released. The samples were drawn from two sources: the first 160 participants of the ongoing ImmuneRACE study, and 950 to 1,500 subjects contributed by 6 global collaborators. A de-identified subject ID, COVID-19 status, age in years and sex were almost always included in the sample metadata. Where available, HLA class I and class II types were taken from metadata supplied by the sample provider and were not determined by assay-based typing.

Each collaborating institution followed its own protocols to collect whole blood in K2EDTA tubes. For TCRbeta analysis, collaborators shipped samples as frozen whole blood, isolated PBMCs, or DNA extracted from either of those sample types. At the junction V is shortened by 4 bases and J by 1 base; bases outside the gene matches: 5. From cysteine to phenylalanine, the CDR3 is 15 amino acids long. Of the read, only the CDR3 DNA is kept; its 45 bases are in frame from base 1. The CDR1 and CDR2 encoded by the germline V gene are SGHRS and YFSETQ. Results and caveats for the whole study, not just this receptor: The quantity of clinical and demographic metadata differed by source and by participant and was supplied without curation.

TCRbeta CDR3 regions were amplified from genomic DNA by means of the immunoSEQ Assay, a bias-controlled multiplex PCR. In the authors' own workflow: Nucleated cell counts per sample were estimated from amplification of reference gene primers within the assay. To quantify the absolute abundance of each unique TCRbeta CDR3 rearrangement, sequence reads were collapsed and filtered. For each sample, productive Simpson clonality was calculated as the square root of Simpson's diversity index across productive rearrangements. TCRdb carries this immuneACCESS record with in-frame sequences only. Its versions omit some clonotypes, under half of them owing to an unresolved V gene in the studies checked, with the rest unexplained. For V, J and clone size, that table is used; D and trimming come from the DNA. The table for this sample lists about 150,000 clones; 80% of them were counted only once. Over 10% of the sample is held by the ten biggest clonotypes.

This sequence originates from a man in his fifties or sixties with active or convalescent COVID-19. The rearranged segments are TRBV5-1 and TRBJ2-7; TRBD1 fits 10 bases in the junction. The sample taken for sequencing was peripheral blood. The DNA is TGCGCCAGCAGCCGCGGACAGGGGGTTTCCTACGAGCAGTACTTC. This sequence encodes CASSRGQGVSYEQYF. The full variable domain, completed from the reference TRBV5-1 and TRBJ2-7 proteins outside the CDR3, reads KAGVTQTPRYLIKTRGQQVTLSCSPISGHRSVSWYQQTPGQGLQFLFEYFSETQRNKGNFPGRFSGRQFSNSRSEMNVSTLELGDSALYLCASSRGQGVSYEQYFGPGTRLTVT.